This T cell receptor beta chain emerged from a study of T cell clonotyping in hematopoietic cell transplantation. Overall study results and limits: Few recipient clonotypes overlapped donors; over 95% were de novo at given depth.

For this clone: Its antigen is not identified.

Assay used: immunoSEQ multiplex PCR; TCRdb lists only in-frame clones, some missing. This table holds approximately 16,000 clones, around 85% found once. V dropped 4 bases and J dropped 1; count of bases not matched to a gene: 5. Germline-derived CDR1 and CDR2 are SNHLY and FYNNEI. CDR3 size: 15 residues. This receptor was obtained from a woman in her 40s in good health. Some clones in this sample may be carry-over from other donors' samples. Sequencing was performed on peripheral blood mononuclear cells. V usage is TRBV2 and J usage is TRBJ2-5, with 8 bases lining up with TRBD2. CDR3 sequence: CASSGGGGFQETQYF. In DNA, the CDR3 is TGTGCCAGCAGTGGTGGCGGGGGGTTCCAAGAGACCCAGTACTTC.